There are many counts of the clone carrying this TCR beta chain. Antigen unknown. Template switching supplied a universal primer site; unique molecular identifiers were carried on the cDNA. Using its own MiXCR run on the 5' RACE reads, TCRdb lists one record per CDR3 protein. Of approximately 140,000 distinct CDR3 sequences in the sample, around 3.4% were seen once. This specimen belongs to a study of identical twins. Study-level findings and limits: The models gave estimates that fell short of the out-of-frame TCR alpha sharing seen in monozygotic twins.

The CDR3 is made up of 18 amino acids. V lost 5 bases and J lost 2; bases outside the gene matches: 12. Per germline, CDR1 DFQATT and CDR2 SNEGSKA (reference sequence). Input material: memory T cells sorted from blood. The chain joins TRBV20-1 to TRBJ2-4; 13 bases line up with TRBD2. The origin of this receptor is a man aged 18 to 29 in good health. CDR3 in amino acids: CSAWTSGSLVETKNIQYF. The CDR3 nucleotides are TGCAGTGCTTGGACTAGCGGGAGCCTCGTTGAGACCAAAAACATTCAGTACTTC.